This TCR beta chain was captured in a study of control samples from healthy donors and cancer patients. Method: immunoSEQ multiplex PCR; TCRdb's copy keeps in-frame clones and lacks some. The data show fewer than 300,000 clones, roughly 82% seen once. There are 17 residues in the CDR3. Trimming stripped 0 bases from V and 0 bases from J, with 16 bases between. The germline CDR1 and CDR2 sequences are SGHNT and YYREEE (reference sequence). The sequencing input was PBMCs. The TCR comes from a woman aged 60-75 years with lung cancer. The rearrangement joins TRBV5-4 to TRBJ2-7, with a weak D call TRBD2 (5 bases). The CDR3 loop reads CASSLGLAGGYSYEQYF. The CDR3 DNA reads TGTGCCAGCAGCTTGGGCCTAGCTGGCGGATACTCCTACGAGCAGTACTTC.